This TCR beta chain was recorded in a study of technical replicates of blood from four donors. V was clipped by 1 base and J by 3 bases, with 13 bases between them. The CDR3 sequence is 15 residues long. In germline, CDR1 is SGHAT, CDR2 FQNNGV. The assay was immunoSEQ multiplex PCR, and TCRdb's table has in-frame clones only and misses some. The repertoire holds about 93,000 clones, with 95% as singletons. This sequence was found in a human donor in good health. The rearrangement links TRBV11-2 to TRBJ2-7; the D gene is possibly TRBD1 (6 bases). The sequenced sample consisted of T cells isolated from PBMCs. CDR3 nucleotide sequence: TGTGCCAGCAGCTTAGGCCCCGCCAGGGGCTACGAGCAGTACTTC. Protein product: CASSLGPARGYEQYF.